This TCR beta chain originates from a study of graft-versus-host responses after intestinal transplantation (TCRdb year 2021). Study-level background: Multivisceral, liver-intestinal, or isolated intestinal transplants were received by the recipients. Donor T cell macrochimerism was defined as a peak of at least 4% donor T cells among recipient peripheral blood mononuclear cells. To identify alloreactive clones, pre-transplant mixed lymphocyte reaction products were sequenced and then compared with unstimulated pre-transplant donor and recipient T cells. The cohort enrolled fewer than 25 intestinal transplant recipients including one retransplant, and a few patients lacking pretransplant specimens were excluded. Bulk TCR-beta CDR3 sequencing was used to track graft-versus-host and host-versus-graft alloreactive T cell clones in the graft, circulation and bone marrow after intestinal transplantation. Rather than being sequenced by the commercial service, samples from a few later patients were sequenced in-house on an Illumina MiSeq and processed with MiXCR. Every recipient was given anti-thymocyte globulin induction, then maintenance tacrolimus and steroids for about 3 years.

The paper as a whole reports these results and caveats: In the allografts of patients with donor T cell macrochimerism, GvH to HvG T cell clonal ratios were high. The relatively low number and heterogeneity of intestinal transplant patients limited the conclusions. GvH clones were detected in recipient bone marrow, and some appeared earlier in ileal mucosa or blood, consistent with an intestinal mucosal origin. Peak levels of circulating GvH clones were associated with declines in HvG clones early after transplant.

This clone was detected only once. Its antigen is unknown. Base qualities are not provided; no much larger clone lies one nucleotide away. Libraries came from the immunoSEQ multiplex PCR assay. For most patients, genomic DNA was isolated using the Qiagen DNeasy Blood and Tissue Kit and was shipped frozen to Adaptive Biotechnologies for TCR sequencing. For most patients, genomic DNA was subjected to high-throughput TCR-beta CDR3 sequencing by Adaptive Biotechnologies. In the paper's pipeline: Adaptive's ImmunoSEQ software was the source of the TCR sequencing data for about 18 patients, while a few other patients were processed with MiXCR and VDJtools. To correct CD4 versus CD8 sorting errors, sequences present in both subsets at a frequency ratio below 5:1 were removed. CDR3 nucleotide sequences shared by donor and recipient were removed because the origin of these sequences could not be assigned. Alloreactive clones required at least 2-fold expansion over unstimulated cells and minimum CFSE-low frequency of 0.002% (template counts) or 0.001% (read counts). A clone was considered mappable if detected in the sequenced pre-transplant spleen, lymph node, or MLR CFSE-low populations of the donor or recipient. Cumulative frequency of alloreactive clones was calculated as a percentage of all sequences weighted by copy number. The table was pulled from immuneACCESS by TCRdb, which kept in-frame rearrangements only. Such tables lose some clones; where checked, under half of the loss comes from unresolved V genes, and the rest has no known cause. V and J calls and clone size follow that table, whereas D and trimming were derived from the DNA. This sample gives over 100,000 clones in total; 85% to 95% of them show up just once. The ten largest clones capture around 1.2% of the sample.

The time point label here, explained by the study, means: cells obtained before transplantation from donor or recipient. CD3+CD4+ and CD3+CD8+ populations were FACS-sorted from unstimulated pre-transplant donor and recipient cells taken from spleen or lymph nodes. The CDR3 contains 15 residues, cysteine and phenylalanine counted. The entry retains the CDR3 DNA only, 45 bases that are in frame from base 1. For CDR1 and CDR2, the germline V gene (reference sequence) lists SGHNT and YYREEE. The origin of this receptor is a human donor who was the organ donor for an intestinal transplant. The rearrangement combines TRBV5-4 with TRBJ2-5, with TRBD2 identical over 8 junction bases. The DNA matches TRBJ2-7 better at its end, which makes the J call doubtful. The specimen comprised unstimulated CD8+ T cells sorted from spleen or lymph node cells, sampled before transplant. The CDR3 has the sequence CASSLKREFPYEQYF. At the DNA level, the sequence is TGTGCCAGCAGCTTGAAGCGGGAGTTTCCCTACGAGCAGTACTTC.